The 2 T cell receptor beta chains below were found in one sample sequenced in a study of cytomegalovirus exposure and HLA in healthy donors. 60 Vbeta and 13 Jbeta primers were used in PCR. Profiled with immunoSEQ multiplex PCR; TCRdb holds only in-frame clones, not every one. Among 100,000 to 150,000 clones, about 80% were seen once, and the ten largest hold 0.95% to 1.5%. The sequenced sample was PBMCs. These receptors all come from a girl aged 2-10 years in good health and CMV-seronegative.

V and J are TRBV29-1 and TRBJ1-1; D is possibly TRBD1 (6 bases). In germline, CDR1 is SQVTM, CDR2 ANQGSEA. The CDR3 totals 11 residues. CDR3 in amino acids: CSIQGWTEAFF. Written as DNA, the CDR3 is TGCAGTATACAGGGTTGGACTGAAGCTTTCTTT.

The chain carries TRBV2 and TRBJ2-3; D might be TRBD1 (6 bases). V dropped 6 bases and J dropped 2 bases, with 15 bases sitting between them. CDR1 and CDR2 from the germline V gene are SNHLY and FYNNEI. The CDR3 consists of 15 residues. CDR3 protein: CASRKTGSLTDTQYF. The CDR3 DNA sequence: TGTGCCAGCAGGAAGACAGGTTCCCTCACAGATACGCAGTATTTT.